One and the same sample provided the 28 T cell receptor beta chains below, sequenced in a study of shared clonotypes between healthy human individuals. TCRdb's copy holds only in-frame clones and misses some; the assay was immunoSEQ multiplex PCR. The data show some 2 million clones, 95% seen once. What was sequenced was naive CD4+ T cells sorted from blood. This sample's subset: CD45RA+ positively selected. These TCRs come from a man aged 18 to 30 in good health.

This chain uses TRBV21-1 with TRBJ1-2. TRBV21-1 is annotated as a pseudogene. The CDR3 has 20 residues. The CDR3 DNA reads TGTGCCAGCAGCAAAAATGCTAGTAGGGGTATTATCTCCCTTCGAGGGGGCTACACCTTC. Translating gives CASSKNASRGIISLRGGYTF.

This clone was seen just once. The gene calls are TRBV30 and TRBJ1-2; D gene ambiguous. Germline lookup yields CDR1 GTSNPN and CDR2 SVGIG (reference sequence). V was clipped by 0 bases and J by 7 bases, with 12 bases between them. The CDR3 runs 13 residues. In DNA form, the CDR3 reads TGTGCCTGGAGTGTACAGCTGCAAGGTGGCTACACCTTC. It yields the protein CAWSVQLQGGYTF.

This chain joins TRBV7-9 and TRBJ1-4; D is unresolved. Deletions cut 5 bases from V and 0 bases from J, with 16 bases between. CDR1 is SEHNR and CDR2 is FQNEAQ in the germline V gene (reference sequence). This CDR3 is built from 17 residues. Here the CDR3 DNA reads TGTGCCAGCAGCATACATCCTGTGGTCGCAACTAATGAAAAACTGTTTTTT. As protein: CASSIHPVVATNEKLFF.

This clone was found once. V usage is TRBV19 and J usage is TRBJ1-2; unclear D gene. The CDR3 consists of 11 residues. The ends were cut back, 5 bases at V and 8 bases at J, with 9 bases in the middle. The germline V gene encodes CDR1 LNHDA and CDR2 SQIVND (reference sequence). CDR3 loop: CASSAEAGYTF. CDR3 in DNA: TGTGCCAGTAGTGCCGAAGCCGGCTACACCTTC.

This chain connects TRBV30 to TRBJ2-6; 7 bases align to TRBD1. The length of the CDR3 is 14 residues. The V gene's germline CDR1 is GTSNPN and CDR2 SVGIG (reference sequence). J was trimmed by 0 bases and V by 7 bases; bases with no gene match: 3. The DNA for the CDR3 is TGTGCCTCGGGACAGTCCTCTGGGGCCAACGTCCTGACTTTC. As protein: CASGQSSGANVLTF.

This chain links TRBV18 with TRBJ2-7; 11 bases agree with TRBD1. This CDR3 spans 14 amino acids. J was trimmed by 8 bases and V by 4 bases; bases with no gene match: 7. CDR1 KGHSH and CDR2 LQKENI come from the germline V gene. As DNA, the CDR3 is TGTGCCAGCTCACAGGGGGACAGGGGGACCCAGCAGTACTTC. Protein sequence: CASSQGDRGTQQYF.

This chain connects TRBV14 to TRBJ2-7; 8 bases align to TRBD2. Germline CDR1 reads SGHDN; CDR2 reads FVKESK. J was trimmed by 4 bases and V by 2 bases; bases with no gene match: 10. CDR3 length: 16 amino acids. Here the CDR3 reads CASSQPSSGRGYEQYF. The CDR3 DNA reads as TGTGCCAGCAGCCAACCCAGCAGCGGGAGAGGGTACGAGCAGTACTTC.

Comments on this clone: A clone one base away is much larger, so this may be a read error. DNA for the CDR3: TGTGCCAGCAGCCAAGATTGGGGGAACACTGAAGCTTTCTTT. This codes for CASSQDWGNTEAFF. The chain recombines TRBV4-2 with TRBJ1-1; no definite D call. Germline values: CDR1 LGHNA, CDR2 YNFKEQ. CDR3 length equals 14 residues. Trimming removed 0 bases from V and 1 base from J, with 6 bases in between.

This chain uses TRBV11-2 with TRBJ2-1; tentative D call: TRBD1 (6 bases). Between the trimmed V and J ends, which lost 5 bases and 7 bases, there was a span of 12 bases. Germline V gene data show CDR1 as SGHAT and CDR2 as FQNNGV. The CDR3 spans 13 residues. CDR3 in DNA: TGTGCCAGCAGCCAAGACAGGAATAATGAGCAGTTCTTC. This translates into CASSQDRNNEQFF.

The CDR3 is CASSLARETQYF. The CDR3 DNA sequence: TGTGCCAGCAGCTTGGCGCGGGAGACCCAGTACTTC. The genes are TRBV5-5 and TRBJ2-5; D call uncertain. CDR3 length equals 12 residues. Trimming took 0 bases from V and 5 from J, leaving 5 bases between them. Germline V gene data show CDR1 as SGHKS and CDR2 as YYEKEE (reference sequence).

The gene calls are TRBV30 and TRBJ1-2; D ambiguous. The CDR3 sequence is 11 residues long. V shed 3 bases and J shed 4 bases, with 6 bases lying between them. Per the germline V gene, CDR1 is GTSNPN and CDR2 is SVGIG (reference sequence). The DNA of the CDR3 is TGTGCCTGGAGCCCGACCTATGGCTACACCTTC. Protein: CAWSPTYGYTF.

The CDR3 coding sequence is TGTGCCAGCAGCTCCCATCTCGACAGGGTTAAGGGAAACTATGGCTACACCTTC. It translates to CASSSHLDRVKGNYGYTF. The rearrangement joins TRBV7-9 to TRBJ1-2; 7 nucleotides line up with TRBD1. Unmatched junction bases numbered 16, after V lost 4 bases and J lost 2 bases. This CDR3 is 18 amino acids long. Germline lookup yields CDR1 SEHNR and CDR2 FQNEAQ (reference sequence).

V and J are TRBV2 and TRBJ1-1; 11 nucleotides align to TRBD1. The V gene's germline CDR1 is SNHLY and CDR2 FYNNEI. V shed 3 bases, J shed 6 bases, and the junction held 6 bases outside the gene matches. The CDR3 runs 15 residues. CDR3 nucleotide sequence: TGTGCCAGCAGTGAGGGGACAGGGGGTAACCCTGAAGCTTTCTTT. Amino acids: CASSEGTGGNPEAFF.

This clone was seen just once. The gene calls are TRBV7-9 and TRBJ2-1, with a weak D call TRBD2 (6 bases). V lost 5 bases and J 12 bases, leaving 11 bases between the germline ends. The CDR3 spans 11 residues. Germline CDR1 SEHNR, CDR2 FQNEAQ (reference sequence). CDR3: CASSLDYRQFF. CDR3 in DNA: TGTGCCAGCAGCCTGGACTATAGGCAGTTCTTC.

The rearrangement links TRBV5-1 to TRBJ1-2; no firm D call. Between the trimmed V and J ends, which lost 2 bases and 6 bases, there was a span of 8 bases. The CDR3 consists of 12 residues. Germline CDR1 reads SGHRS; CDR2 reads YFSETQ. This chain's CDR3 is CASSLGPNGYTF. DNA of the CDR3: TGCGCCAGCAGCTTAGGTCCGAATGGCTACACCTTC.

V gene TRBV5-1 combines with J gene TRBJ1-2; D ambiguous. The V gene's germline CDR1 is SGHRS and CDR2 YFSETQ. The V end was cut by 1 base, the J end by 2 bases, with 9 bases between. This CDR3 region has 14 residues. Here the CDR3 reads CASSLREANYGYTF. The CDR3 DNA follows: TGCGCCAGCAGCTTGCGGGAGGCCAACTATGGCTACACCTTC.

In its sample, this clone was seen once. The sample holds other DNA sequences that translate to the same CDR3. The chain links TRBV5-1 to TRBJ2-5; D perhaps matches TRBD1 (6 bases). The CDR3 length is 15 residues. The germline V gene has CDR1 SGHRS and CDR2 YFSETQ. Between the trimmed V and J ends, which lost 0 bases and 1 base, there was a span of 10 bases. The CDR3 nucleotides read TGCGCCAGCAGCTTGGAGCCCAGGGGCCAAGAGACCCAGTACTTC. This gives the protein CASSLEPRGQETQYF.

This rearrangement joins TRBV7-3 to TRBJ1-2; 9 nucleotides line up with TRBD1. CDR1 SGHTA and CDR2 FQGTGA come from the germline V gene. Trimming took 5 bases from V and 8 from J; bases not matched to a gene: 6. The CDR3 spans 13 residues. DNA of the CDR3: TGTGCCAGCAGCCCCGGACAGGGGATCGGCTACACCTTC. It specifies CASSPGQGIGYTF.

The gene calls are TRBV5-1 and TRBJ1-1; D possibly corresponds to TRBD1 (6 bases). The CDR3 length is 16 residues. Deletions cut 3 bases from V and 5 bases from J, with 20 bases between. Germline V gene data show CDR1 as SGHRS and CDR2 as YFSETQ. The chain's CDR3 is CASSSSGTPGTTEAFF. The DNA for the CDR3 is TGCGCCAGCAGCTCCAGTGGGACTCCAGGGACAACTGAAGCTTTCTTT.

V gene TRBV25-1 combines with J gene TRBJ1-6; TRBD1 might be the D (5 bases). This CDR3 spans 17 amino acids. Trimming took off 2 bases at V and 10 bases at J, with 21 bases between the two ends. Germline CDR1 is MGHDK and CDR2 is SYGVNS. CDR3 nucleotides: TGTGCCAGCAGTGAAGGTGCAATCAATAGGGGTGGATCACCCCTCCACTTT. It encodes CASSEGAINRGGSPLHF.

This clone has a handful of counts. This sequence joins TRBV9 and TRBJ2-1; 10 nucleotides agree with TRBD2. V dropped 0 bases and J dropped 3; count of bases not matched to a gene: 3. The CDR3 has 16 amino acids. CDR1 SGDLS and CDR2 YYNGEE come from the germline V gene. The chain's CDR3 is CASSVAASGGYNEQFF. The CDR3 DNA is TGTGCCAGCAGCGTAGCGGCTAGCGGGGGCTACAATGAGCAGTTCTTC.

In nucleotides, the CDR3 is TGTGCCAGCAGCAGACTTGAGGCGGATAATTCACCCCTCCACTTT. It translates to CASSRLEADNSPLHF. This chain links TRBV27 with TRBJ1-6; D remains unclear. This CDR3 comprises 15 residues. V was cut by 6 bases and J by 5 bases, with 14 bases left in between. Germline V CDR1 and CDR2: MNHEY, SMNVEV (reference sequence).

This chain links TRBV28 with TRBJ1-1; 9 bases fit TRBD1. Germline CDR1 reads MDHEN; CDR2 reads SYDVKM. V lost 9 bases, J lost 0 bases, and 8 bases stayed unmatched. The CDR3 has 15 amino acids. The CDR3 protein is CASPATGGLNTEAFF. The DNA of the CDR3 is TGTGCCAGTCCGGCCACAGGGGGCTTGAACACTGAAGCTTTCTTT.

This chain links TRBV10-3 with TRBJ2-1; 8 nucleotides line up with TRBD2. J was trimmed by 4 bases and V by 2 bases; bases with no gene match: 4. CDR3 size: 15 residues. From germline, CDR1 is ENHRY and CDR2 SYGVKD. CDR3 region: CAISESGGKYNEQFF. As DNA, the CDR3 is TGTGCCATCAGTGAGAGCGGGGGAAAGTACAATGAGCAGTTCTTC.

This chain connects TRBV5-4 to TRBJ2-2; D is tentatively TRBD1 or TRBD2 (6 bases each). Germline loops: CDR1 SGHNT, CDR2 YYREEE (reference sequence). V lost 2 bases, J lost 4 bases, and 12 bases lay in between. The CDR3 is 15 residues long. This CDR3 is CASSFWGAGTGELFF. Written as DNA, the CDR3 is TGTGCCAGCAGCTTTTGGGGGGCTGGCACCGGGGAGCTGTTTTTT.

As for this clone: Within the sample, other DNA sequences also encode this same CDR3. The J gene is TRBJ1-2, the V gene TRBV6-5; a possible D gene is TRBD1 (5 bases). Germline values: CDR1 MNHEY, CDR2 SVGAGI. The CDR3 covers 13 residues. V lost 2 bases to trimming and J lost 4 bases, with 8 bases between them. The CDR3 loop reads CASSYRDGYGYTF. The CDR3 coding sequence is TGTGCCAGCAGTTACCGGGACGGCTATGGCTACACCTTC.

The rearrangement links TRBV5-1 to TRBJ1-2; D is uncertain. There are 12 residues in the CDR3. CDR1 SGHRS and CDR2 YFSETQ come from the germline V gene. The germline V and J ends were trimmed by 4 bases and 7 bases, with 11 bases remaining between them. In nucleotides, the CDR3 is TGCGCCAGCAGCCTAGACGGACCTGGCTACACCTTC. It translates to CASSLDGPGYTF.

The chain uses TRBV28 and TRBJ2-7, with 10 positions matching TRBD2. The J segment lost 2 bases and the V segment lost 5 bases, leaving 6 bases of the junction unmatched. This CDR3 has 15 amino acids. Germline V lookup: CDR1 MDHEN, CDR2 SYDVKM. CDR3 loop: CASSQLAGNPYEQYF. In DNA, the CDR3 is TGTGCCAGCAGTCAACTAGCGGGGAATCCCTACGAGCAGTACTTC.